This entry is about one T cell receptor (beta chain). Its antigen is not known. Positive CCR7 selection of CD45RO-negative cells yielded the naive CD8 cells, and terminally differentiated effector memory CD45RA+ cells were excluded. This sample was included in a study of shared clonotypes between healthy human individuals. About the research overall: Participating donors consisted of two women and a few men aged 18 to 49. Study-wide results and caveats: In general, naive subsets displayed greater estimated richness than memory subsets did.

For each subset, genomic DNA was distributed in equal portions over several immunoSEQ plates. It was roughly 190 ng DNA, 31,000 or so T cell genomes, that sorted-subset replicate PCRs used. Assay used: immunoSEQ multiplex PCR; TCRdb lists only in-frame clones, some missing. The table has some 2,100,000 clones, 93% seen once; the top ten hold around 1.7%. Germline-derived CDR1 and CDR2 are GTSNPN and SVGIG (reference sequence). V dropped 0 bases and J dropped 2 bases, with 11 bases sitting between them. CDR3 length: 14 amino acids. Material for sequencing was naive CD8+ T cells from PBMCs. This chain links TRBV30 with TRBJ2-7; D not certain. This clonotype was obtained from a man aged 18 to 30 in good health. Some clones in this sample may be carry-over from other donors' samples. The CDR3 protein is CAWSVLTDAYEQYF. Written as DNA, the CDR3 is TGTGCCTGGAGTGTACTAACAGATGCCTACGAGCAGTACTTC.